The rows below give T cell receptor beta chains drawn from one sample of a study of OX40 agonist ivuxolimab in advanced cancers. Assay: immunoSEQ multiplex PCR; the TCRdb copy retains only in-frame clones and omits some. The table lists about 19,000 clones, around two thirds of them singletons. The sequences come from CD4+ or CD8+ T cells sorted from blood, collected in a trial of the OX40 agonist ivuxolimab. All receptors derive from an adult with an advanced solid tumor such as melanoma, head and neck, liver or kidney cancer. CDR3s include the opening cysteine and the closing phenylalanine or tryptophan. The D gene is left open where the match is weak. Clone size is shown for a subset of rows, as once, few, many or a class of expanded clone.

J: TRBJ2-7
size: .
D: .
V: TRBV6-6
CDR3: CASSDRGGSSYEQYF
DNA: TGTGCCAGCAGTGATCGGGGAGGAAGCTCCTACGAGCAGTACTTC

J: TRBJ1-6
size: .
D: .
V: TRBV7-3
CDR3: CASSLTNRDSYNSPLHF
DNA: TGTGCCAGCAGCTTAACGAATAGGGACTCCTATAATTCACCCCTCCACTTT

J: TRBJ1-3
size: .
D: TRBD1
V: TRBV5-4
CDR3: CASSSGYGTGLSGNTIYF
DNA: TGTGCCAGCAGCTCTGGATATGGGACAGGGCTTAGTGGAAACACCATATATTTT

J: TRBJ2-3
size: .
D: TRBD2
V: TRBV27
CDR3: CASTRLAAATDTQYF
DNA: TGTGCCAGCACCCGACTAGCGGCGGCCACAGATACGCAGTATTTT

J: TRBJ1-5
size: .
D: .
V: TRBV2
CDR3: CASSEWTGSNQPQHF
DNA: TGTGCCAGCAGTGAGTGGACGGGGAGCAATCAGCCCCAGCATTTT

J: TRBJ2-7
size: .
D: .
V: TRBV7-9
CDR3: CASSDQRSDPLLYF
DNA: TGTGCCAGCAGCGACCAACGATCGGACCCCCTCTTGTACTTC

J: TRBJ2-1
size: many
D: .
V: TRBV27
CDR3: CASSLSSSAYNEQFF
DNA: TGTGCCAGCAGTTTGAGTTCGAGCGCCTACAATGAGCAGTTCTTC

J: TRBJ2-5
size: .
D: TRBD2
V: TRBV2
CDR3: CASSDAASGGPTQETQYF
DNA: TGTGCCAGCAGTGACGCGGCTAGCGGGGGACCTACTCAAGAGACCCAGTACTTC

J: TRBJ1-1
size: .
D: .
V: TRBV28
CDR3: CASSFPQGGNTEAFF
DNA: TGTGCCAGCAGTTTCCCCCAGGGAGGGAACACTGAAGCTTTCTTT

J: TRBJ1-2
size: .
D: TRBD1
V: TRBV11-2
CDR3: CASSSQGGAYGYTF
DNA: TGTGCCAGCAGCTCACAGGGGGGGGCCTATGGCTACACCTTC

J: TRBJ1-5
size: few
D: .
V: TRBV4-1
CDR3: CASSQGSGQPQHF
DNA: TGCGCCAGCAGCCAAGGGTCTGGGCAGCCCCAGCATTTT

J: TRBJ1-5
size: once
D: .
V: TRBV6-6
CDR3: CASSTTNQPQHF
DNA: TGTGCCAGCAGTACCACCAATCAGCCCCAGCATTTT

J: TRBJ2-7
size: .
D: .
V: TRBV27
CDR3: CASSPRDRDYEQYF
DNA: TGTGCCAGCAGTCCAAGGGACCGAGACTACGAGCAGTACTTC

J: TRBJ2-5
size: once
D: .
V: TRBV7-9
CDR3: CASSLVSGETQYF
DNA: TGTGCCAGCAGCTTAGTGAGCGGGGAGACCCAGTACTTC

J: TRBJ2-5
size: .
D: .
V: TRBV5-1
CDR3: CASSSLTFLETQYF
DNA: TGCGCCAGCAGCTCTTTGACATTCCTGGAGACCCAGTACTTC

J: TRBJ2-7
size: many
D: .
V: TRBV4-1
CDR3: CASSQNRGAGYEQYF
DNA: TGCGCCAGCAGCCAGAACAGGGGTGCGGGGTACGAGCAGTACTTC

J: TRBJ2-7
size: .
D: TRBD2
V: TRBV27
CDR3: CASSFSGGSSYEQYF
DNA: TGTGCCAGCAGTTTTAGCGGGGGGAGCTCCTACGAGCAGTACTTC

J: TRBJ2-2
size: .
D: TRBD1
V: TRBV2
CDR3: CASSWTGDTGELFF
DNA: TGTGCCAGCAGTTGGACAGGGGACACCGGGGAGCTGTTTTTT

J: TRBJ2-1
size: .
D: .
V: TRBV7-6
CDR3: CASSQTLNEQFF
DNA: TGTGCCAGCAGCCAGACTCTCAATGAGCAGTTCTTC

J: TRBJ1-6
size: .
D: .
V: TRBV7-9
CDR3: CASSLRGYNSPLHF
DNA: TGTGCCAGCAGCTTAAGGGGATATAATTCACCCCTCCACTTT

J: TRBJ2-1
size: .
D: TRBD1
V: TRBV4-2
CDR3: CASSQEWTGTGIYNEQFF
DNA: TGTGCCAGCAGCCAAGAGTGGACCGGGACAGGGATATACAATGAGCAGTTCTTC

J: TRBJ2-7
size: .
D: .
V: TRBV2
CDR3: CASSEGLALGYEQYF
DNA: TGTGCCAGCAGTGAAGGCTTAGCCTTAGGCTACGAGCAGTACTTC

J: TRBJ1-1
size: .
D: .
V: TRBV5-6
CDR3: CASSLGAGYTEAFF
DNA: TGTGCCAGCAGCTTGGGTGCGGGCTACACTGAAGCTTTCTTT

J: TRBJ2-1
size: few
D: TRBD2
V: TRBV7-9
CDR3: CASSRLAGVLNEQFF
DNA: TGTGCCAGCAGCAGACTAGCGGGAGTTTTGAATGAGCAGTTCTTC

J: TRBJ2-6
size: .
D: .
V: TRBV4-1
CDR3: CASSQVTGANVLTF
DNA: TGCGCCAGCAGCCAAGTCACTGGGGCCAACGTCCTGACTTTC

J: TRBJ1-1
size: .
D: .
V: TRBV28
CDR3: CASLLEGWNTEAFF
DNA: TGTGCCAGCCTCTTAGAAGGGTGGAACACTGAAGCTTTCTTT

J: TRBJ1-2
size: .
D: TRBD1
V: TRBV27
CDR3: CASSEGQPKNVYGYTF
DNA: TGTGCCAGCAGTGAGGGACAGCCTAAAAACGTCTATGGCTACACCTTC

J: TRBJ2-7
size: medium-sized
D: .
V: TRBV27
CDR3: CASSFQPPLYGYEQYF
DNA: TGTGCCAGCAGTTTCCAACCCCCACTTTATGGCTACGAGCAGTACTTC

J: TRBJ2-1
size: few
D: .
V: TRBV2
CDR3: CASNGGNSYNEQFF
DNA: TGTGCCAGCAACGGCGGAAACTCCTACAATGAGCAGTTCTTC

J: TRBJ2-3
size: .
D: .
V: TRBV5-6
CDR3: CASSSKDWTTRDTQYF
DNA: TGTGCCAGCAGCTCCAAGGACTGGACCACAAGAGATACGCAGTATTTT

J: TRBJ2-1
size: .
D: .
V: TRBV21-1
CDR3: CASSKGWVRQCSYNEQFF
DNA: TGTGCCAGCAGCAAAGGGTGGGTCAGACAATGTTCCTACAATGAGCAGTTCTTC

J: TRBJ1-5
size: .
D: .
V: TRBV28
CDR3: CASTTRGQPQHF
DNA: TGTGCCAGCACCACTCGAGGTCAGCCCCAGCATTTT

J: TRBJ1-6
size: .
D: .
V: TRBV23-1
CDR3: CASSQSVNSLGGRSPLHF
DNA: TGCGCCAGCAGTCAATCGGTGAACTCTTTAGGAGGGCGGTCACCCCTCCACTTT

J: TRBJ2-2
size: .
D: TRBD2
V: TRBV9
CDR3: CASSVALAAGELFF
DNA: TGTGCCAGCAGCGTAGCGCTAGCGGCCGGGGAGCTGTTTTTT

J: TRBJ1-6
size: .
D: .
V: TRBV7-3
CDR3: CASSLFAAGNSPLHF
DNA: TGTGCCAGCAGCTTATTCGCAGCGGGTAATTCACCCCTCCACTTT

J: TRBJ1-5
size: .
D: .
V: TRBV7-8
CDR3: CASSLTFGPYSNQPQHF
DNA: TGTGCCAGCAGCTTAACATTCGGGCCTTATAGCAATCAGCCCCAGCATTTT

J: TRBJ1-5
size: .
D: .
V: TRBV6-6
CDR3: CASSQGQSNQPQHF
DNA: TGTGCCAGCAGCCAAGGACAGAGCAATCAGCCCCAGCATTTT